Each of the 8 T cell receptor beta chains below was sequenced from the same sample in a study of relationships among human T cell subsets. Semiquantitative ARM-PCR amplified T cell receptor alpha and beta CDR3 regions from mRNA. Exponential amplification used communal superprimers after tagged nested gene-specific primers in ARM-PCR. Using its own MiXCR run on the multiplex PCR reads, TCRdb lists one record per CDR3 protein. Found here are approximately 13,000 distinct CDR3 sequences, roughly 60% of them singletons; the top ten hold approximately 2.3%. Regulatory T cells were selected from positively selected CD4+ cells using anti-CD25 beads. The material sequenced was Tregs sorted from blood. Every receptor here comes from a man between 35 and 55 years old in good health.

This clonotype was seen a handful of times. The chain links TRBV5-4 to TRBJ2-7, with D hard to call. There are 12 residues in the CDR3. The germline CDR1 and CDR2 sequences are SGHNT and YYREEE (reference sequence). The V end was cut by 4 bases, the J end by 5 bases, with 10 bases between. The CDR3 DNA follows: TGTGCCAGCAGCCTGGTCGCCAACGAGCAGTACTTC. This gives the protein CASSLVANEQYF. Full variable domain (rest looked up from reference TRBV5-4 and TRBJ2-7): ETGVTQSPTHLIKTRGQQVTLRCSSQSGHNTVSWYQQALGQGPQFIFQYYREEENGRGNFPPRFSGLQFPNYSSELNVNALELDDSALYLCASSLVANEQYFGPGTRLTVT.

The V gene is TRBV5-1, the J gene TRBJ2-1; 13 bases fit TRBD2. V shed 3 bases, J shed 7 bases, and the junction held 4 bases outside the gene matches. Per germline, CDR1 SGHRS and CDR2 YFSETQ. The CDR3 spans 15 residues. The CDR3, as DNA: TGCGCCAGCAGCTCCTTGACTAGCGGGGGGAATGAGCAGTTCTTC. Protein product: CASSSLTSGGNEQFF.

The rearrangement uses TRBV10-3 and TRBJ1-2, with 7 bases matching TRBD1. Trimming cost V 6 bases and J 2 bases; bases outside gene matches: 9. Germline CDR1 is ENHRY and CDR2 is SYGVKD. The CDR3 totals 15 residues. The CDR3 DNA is TGTGCCATCAGACCGGCGACAGGGTCGAACTATGGCTACACCTTC. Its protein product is CAIRPATGSNYGYTF.

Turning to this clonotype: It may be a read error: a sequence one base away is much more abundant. CDR3 in DNA: TGTGCCCGCAGCCAGACCTACGAGCAGTACTTC. Its protein product is CARSQTYEQYF. This rearrangement joins TRBV14 to TRBJ2-7; D not resolved. Germline V lookup: CDR1 SGHDN, CDR2 FVKESK. This CDR3 is built from 11 residues.

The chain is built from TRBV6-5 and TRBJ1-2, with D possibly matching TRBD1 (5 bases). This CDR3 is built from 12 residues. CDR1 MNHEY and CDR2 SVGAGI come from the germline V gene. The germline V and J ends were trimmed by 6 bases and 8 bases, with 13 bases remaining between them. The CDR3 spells CASRSDSGGYTF. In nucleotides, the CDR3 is TGTGCCAGCAGATCTGACAGCGGCGGCTACACCTTC.

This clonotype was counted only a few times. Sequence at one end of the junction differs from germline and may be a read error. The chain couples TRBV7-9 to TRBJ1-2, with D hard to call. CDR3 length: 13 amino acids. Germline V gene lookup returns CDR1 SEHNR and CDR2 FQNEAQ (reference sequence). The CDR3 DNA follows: TGTGCCAGCAGCTTAGGAGAATCAAGGGATGAGGTTTTC. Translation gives CASSLGESRDEVF.

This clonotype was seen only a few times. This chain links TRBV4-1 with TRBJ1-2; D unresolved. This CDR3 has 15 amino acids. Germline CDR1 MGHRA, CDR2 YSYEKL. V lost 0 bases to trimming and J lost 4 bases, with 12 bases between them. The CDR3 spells CASSQDRAGLYGYTF. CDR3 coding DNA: TGCGCCAGCAGCCAAGATAGGGCAGGCCTCTATGGCTACACCTTC.

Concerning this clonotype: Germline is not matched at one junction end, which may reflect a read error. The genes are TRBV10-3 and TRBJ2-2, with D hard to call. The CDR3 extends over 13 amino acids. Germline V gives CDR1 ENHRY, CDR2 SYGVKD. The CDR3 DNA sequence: TGTGCCATCAGCGAGTTTAACACCGGGGAGCTGTTTTTT. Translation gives CAISEFNTGELFF.